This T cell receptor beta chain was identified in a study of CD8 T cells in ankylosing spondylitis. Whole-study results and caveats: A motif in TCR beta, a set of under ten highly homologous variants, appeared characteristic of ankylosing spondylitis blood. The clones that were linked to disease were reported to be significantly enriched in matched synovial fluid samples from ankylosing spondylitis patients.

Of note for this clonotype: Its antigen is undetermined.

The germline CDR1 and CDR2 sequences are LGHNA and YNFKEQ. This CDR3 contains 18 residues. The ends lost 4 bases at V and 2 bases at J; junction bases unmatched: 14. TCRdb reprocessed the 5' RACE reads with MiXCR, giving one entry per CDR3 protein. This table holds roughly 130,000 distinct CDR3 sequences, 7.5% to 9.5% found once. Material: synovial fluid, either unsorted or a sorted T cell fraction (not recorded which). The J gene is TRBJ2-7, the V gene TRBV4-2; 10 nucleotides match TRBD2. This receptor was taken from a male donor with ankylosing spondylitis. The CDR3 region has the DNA TGTGCCAGCAGCCGCGACCTGGGGTCTAGCGGGAGCCCCTACGAGCAGTACTTC. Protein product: CASSRDLGSSGSPYEQYF.